Sequencing of this TCR beta chain was carried out in a study of blood T cell repertoires in COVID-19. The assay was immunoSEQ multiplex PCR, and TCRdb's table has in-frame clones only and misses some. The sample lists about 400,000 clones, roughly 86% seen once, with more than 1.5% in the top ten. The V segment lost 3 bases and the J segment 0 bases; nucleotides outside the gene matches: 8. Germline V CDR1 and CDR2: KGHSH, LQKENI. The CDR3 sequence is 17 residues long. The source of this sequence is a man aged 40-55 years in a cohort exposed to, infected with or recovered from COVID-19 (not recorded which). This chain joins TRBV18 and TRBJ1-3, with 7 bases lining up with TRBD1. The sequenced sample was PBMCs or T cells enriched from blood (not recorded which). CDR3 sequence: CASSPRDSRNSGNTIYF. The CDR3 nucleotides are TGTGCCAGCTCACCCCGGGACAGTCGTAACTCTGGAAACACCATATATTTT.